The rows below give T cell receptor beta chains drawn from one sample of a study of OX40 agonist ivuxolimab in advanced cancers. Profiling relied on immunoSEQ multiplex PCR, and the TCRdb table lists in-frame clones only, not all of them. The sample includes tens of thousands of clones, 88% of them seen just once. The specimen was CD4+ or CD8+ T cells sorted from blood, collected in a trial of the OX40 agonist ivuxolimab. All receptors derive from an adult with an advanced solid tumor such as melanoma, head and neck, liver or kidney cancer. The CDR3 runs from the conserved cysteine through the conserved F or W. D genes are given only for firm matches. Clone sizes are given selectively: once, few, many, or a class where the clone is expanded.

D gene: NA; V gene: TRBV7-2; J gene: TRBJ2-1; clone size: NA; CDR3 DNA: TGTGCCAGCAGTTCTACTAGTTCTCGGGAGCAGTTCTTC; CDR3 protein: CASSSTSSREQFF
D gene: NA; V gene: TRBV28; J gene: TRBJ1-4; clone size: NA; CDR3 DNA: TGTGCCAGCAGTGGAGGCCAGGCCAGCAACCATGAAAAACTGTTTTTT; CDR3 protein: CASSGGQASNHEKLFF
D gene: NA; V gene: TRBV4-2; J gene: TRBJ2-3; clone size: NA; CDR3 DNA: TGTGCCAGCAGCCAAGAAGGGCAGGGAGATGAAACGCAGTATTTT; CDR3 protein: CASSQEGQGDETQYF
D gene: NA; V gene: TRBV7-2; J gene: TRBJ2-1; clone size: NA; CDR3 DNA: TGTGCCAGCAGCCCACCGGACATGCTCCAGGTCTTC; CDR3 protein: CASSPPDMLQVF
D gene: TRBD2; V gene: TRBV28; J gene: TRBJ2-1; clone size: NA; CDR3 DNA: TGTGCCAGCAGGCTGGGACTAGCAAGAGAGCAGTTCTTC; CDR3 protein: CASRLGLAREQFF
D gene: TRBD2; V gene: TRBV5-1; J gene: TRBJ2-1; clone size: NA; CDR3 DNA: TGCGCCAGCAGCTTGGCCCCGACTAGCGGCTACAATGAGCAGTTCTTC; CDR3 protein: CASSLAPTSGYNEQFF
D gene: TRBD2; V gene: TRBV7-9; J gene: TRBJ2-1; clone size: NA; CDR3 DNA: TGTGCCAGCAGCTTCAGCGGGGACGAGCAGTTCTTC; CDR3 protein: CASSFSGDEQFF
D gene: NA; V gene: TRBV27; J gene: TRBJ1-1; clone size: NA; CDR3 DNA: TGTGCCAGCAGTTTTGGGCAGCCGACATACACTGAAGCTTTCTTT; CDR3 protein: CASSFGQPTYTEAFF
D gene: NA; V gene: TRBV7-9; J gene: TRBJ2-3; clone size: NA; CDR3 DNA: TGTGCCAGCAGCTTACTGGCGTCGGATACGCAGTATTTT; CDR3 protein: CASSLLASDTQYF
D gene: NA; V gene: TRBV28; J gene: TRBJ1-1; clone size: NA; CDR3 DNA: TGTGCCAGCAGCCTTCCGGCCAGAGTGACTGAAGCTTTCTTT; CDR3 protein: CASSLPARVTEAFF
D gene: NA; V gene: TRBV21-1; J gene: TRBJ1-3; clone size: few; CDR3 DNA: TGTGCCAGCAGCCACCGGAGGGACAGAGAGAGCCTAGTCTCTGGAAACACCATATATTTT; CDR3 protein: CASSHRRDRESLVSGNTIYF
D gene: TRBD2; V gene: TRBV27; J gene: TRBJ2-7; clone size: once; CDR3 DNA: TGTGCCAGCAGTTTCACGGCGGGGGGCCCCTACGAGCAGTACTTC; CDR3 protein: CASSFTAGGPYEQYF
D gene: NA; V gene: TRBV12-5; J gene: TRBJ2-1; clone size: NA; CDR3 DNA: TGTGCTAGTGGTGCCTCGGGGGCGGGGAACTACAATGAGCAGTTCTTC; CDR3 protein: CASGASGAGNYNEQFF
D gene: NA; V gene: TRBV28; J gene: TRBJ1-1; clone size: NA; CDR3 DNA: TGTGCCAGCGGATCTCCCGCGGCGAACACTGAAGCTTTCTTT; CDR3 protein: CASGSPAANTEAFF
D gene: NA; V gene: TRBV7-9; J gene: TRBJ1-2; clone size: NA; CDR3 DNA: TGTGCCAGCAGCTTAGAAGTATCGAGCTACACCTTC; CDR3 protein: CASSLEVSSYTF
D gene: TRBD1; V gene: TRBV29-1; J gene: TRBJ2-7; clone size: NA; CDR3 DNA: TGCAGCGTTTTTCCCGGGACAGGACGTTACGAGCAGTACTTC; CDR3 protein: CSVFPGTGRYEQYF
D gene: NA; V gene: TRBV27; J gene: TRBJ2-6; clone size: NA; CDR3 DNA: TGTGCCAGCTCCCAGGGCTCTGGGGCCAACGTCCTGACTTTC; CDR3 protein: CASSQGSGANVLTF
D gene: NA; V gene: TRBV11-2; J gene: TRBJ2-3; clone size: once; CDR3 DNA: TGTGCCAGCAGCTTAGAAGTCCTCACAGATACGCAGTATTTT; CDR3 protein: CASSLEVLTDTQYF
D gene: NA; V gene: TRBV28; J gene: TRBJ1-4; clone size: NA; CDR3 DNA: TGTGCCAGCACCTATGCGATGGGGGCCGTGGAAAAACTGTTTTTT; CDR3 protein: CASTYAMGAVEKLFF
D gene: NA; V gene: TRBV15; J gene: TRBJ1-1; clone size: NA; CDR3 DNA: TGTGCCACCAGCAGAGCGGAGGGCGCTGAAGCTTTCTTT; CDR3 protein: CATSRAEGAEAFF
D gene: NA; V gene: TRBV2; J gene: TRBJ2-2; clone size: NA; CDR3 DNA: TGTGCCAGCAGGCCCCTCCCCGGGGGGAACACCGGGGAGCTGTTTTTT; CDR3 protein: CASRPLPGGNTGELFF
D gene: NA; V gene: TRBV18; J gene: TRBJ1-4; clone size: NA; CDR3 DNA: TGTGCCAGCTCACCAAGGGACGGCGAAAAACTGTTTTTT; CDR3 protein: CASSPRDGEKLFF
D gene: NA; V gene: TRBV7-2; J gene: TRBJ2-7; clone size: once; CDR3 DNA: TGTGCCAGCAGCTGGGGACGGCTTACCTACGAGCAGTACTTC; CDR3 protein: CASSWGRLTYEQYF
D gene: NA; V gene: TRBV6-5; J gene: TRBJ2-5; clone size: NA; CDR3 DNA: TGTGCCAGCACCGATTCCGGGACCCGGGAGACCCAGTACTTC; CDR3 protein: CASTDSGTRETQYF
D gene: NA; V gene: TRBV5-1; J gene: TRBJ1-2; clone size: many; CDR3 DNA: TGCGCCAGCAGCTTGGTTCGGGGGGCCTATGGCTACACCTTC; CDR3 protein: CASSLVRGAYGYTF
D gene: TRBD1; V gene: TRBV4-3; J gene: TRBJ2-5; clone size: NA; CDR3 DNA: TGCGCCAGCAGTTTCACCGGGACAGCACAAGAGACCCAGTACTTC; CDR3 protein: CASSFTGTAQETQYF
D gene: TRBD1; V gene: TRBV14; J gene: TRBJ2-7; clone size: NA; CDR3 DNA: TGTGCCAGCAGCCATGGATGGGACAGGAGTTTGAGCTCCTACGAGCAGTACTTC; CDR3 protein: CASSHGWDRSLSSYEQYF
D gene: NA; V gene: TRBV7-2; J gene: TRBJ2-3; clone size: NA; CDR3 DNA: TGTGCCAGCAGCCCTCAACAGGGCCCAGATACGCAGTATTTT; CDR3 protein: CASSPQQGPDTQYF
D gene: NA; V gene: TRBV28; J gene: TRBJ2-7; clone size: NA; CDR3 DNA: TGTGCCAGCTGGGCAGAAGCCTACGAGCAGTACTTC; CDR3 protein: CASWAEAYEQYF
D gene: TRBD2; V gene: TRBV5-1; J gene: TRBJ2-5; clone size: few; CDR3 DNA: TGCGCCAGCAGTAGCGGGATTATCGCAGGGGAGACCCAGTACTTC; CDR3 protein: CASSSGIIAGETQYF